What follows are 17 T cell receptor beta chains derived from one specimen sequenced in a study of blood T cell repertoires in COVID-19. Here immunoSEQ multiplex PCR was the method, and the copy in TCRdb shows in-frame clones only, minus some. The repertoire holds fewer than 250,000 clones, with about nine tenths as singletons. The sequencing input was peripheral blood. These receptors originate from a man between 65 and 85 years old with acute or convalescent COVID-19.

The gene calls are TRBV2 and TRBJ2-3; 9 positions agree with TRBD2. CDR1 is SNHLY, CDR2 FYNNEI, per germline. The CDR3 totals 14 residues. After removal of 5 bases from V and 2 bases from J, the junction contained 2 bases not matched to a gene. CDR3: CASSLAGVTDTQYF. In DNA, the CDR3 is TGTGCCAGCAGTTTAGCGGGAGTCACAGATACGCAGTATTTT.

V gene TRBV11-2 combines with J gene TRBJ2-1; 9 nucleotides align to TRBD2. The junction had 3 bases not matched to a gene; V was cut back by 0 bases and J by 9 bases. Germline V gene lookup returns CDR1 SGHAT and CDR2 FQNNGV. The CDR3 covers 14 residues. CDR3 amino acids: CASSLEASGIEQFF. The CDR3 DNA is TGTGCCAGCAGCTTAGAGGCTAGCGGGATTGAGCAGTTCTTC.

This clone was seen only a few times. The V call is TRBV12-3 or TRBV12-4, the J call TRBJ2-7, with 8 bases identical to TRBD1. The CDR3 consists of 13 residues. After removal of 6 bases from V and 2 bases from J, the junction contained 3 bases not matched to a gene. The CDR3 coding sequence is TGTGCCAGCAGGCCGACAGGGGCCTACGAGCAGTACTTC. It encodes CASRPTGAYEQYF.

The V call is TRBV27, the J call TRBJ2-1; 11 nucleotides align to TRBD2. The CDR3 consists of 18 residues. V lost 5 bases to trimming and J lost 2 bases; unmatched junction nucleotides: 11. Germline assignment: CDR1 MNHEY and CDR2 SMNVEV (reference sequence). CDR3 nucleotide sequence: TGTGCCAGCAGTAAGGTGGGGACTAGCGGAGTGACCTACAATGAGCAGTTCTTC. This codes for CASSKVGTSGVTYNEQFF.

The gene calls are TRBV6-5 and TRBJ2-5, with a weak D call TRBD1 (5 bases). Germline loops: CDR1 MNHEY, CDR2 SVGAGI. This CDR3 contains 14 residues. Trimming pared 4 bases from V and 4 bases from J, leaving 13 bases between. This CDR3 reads CASSWQGRTETQYF. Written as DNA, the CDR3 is TGTGCCAGCAGTTGGCAGGGTAGGACAGAGACCCAGTACTTC.

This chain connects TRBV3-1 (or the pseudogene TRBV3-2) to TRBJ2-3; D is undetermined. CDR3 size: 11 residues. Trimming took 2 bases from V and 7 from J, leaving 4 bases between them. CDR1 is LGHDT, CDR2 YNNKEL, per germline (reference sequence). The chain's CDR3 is CASSQSNTQYF. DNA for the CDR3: TGTGCCAGCAGCCAATCAAATACGCAGTATTTT.

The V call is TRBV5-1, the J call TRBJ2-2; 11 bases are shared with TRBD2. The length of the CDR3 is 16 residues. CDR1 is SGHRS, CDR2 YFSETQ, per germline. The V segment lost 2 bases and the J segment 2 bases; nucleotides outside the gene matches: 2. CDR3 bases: TGCGCCAGCAGCTTCCGACTAGCGGGAAACACCGGGGAGCTGTTTTTT. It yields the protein CASSFRLAGNTGELFF.

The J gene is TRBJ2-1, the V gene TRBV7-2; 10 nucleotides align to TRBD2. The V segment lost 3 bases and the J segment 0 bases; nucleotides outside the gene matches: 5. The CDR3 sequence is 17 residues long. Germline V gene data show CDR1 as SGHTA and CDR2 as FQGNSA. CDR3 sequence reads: CASSLRTSGYSYNEQFF. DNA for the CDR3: TGTGCCAGCAGCTTGAGGACTAGCGGATACTCCTACAATGAGCAGTTCTTC.

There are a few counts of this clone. CDR3 nucleotides: TGTGCCAGCAGCCAACAGGGGTGGAACACTGAAGCTTTCTTT. Its protein product is CASSQQGWNTEAFF. This chain joins TRBV7-9 and TRBJ1-1; 7 bases align to TRBD1. Losses at the gene ends were 5 bases for V and 1 base for J; bases not matched to a gene: 4. Looked up from germline, CDR1 is SEHNR and CDR2 is FQNEAQ (reference sequence). This CDR3 is 14 amino acids long.

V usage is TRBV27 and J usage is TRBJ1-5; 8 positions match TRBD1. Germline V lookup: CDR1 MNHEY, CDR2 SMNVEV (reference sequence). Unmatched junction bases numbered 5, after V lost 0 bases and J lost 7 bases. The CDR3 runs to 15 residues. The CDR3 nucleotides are TGTGCCAGCAGTTTATCGTGGCAGGGGGCACAGCCCCAGCATTTT. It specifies CASSLSWQGAQPQHF.

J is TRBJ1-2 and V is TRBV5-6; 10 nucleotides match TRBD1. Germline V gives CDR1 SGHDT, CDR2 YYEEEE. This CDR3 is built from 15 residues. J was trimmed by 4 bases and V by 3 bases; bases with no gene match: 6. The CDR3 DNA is TGTGCCAGCAGCTCCCGGGACAGGGGACTCTATGGCTACACCTTC. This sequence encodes CASSSRDRGLYGYTF. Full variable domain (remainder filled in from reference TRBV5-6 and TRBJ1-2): DAGVTQSPTHLIKTRGQQVTLRCSPKSGHDTVSWYQQALGQGPQFIFQYYEEEERQRGNFPDRFSGHQFPNYSSELNVNALLLGDSALYLCASSSRDRGLYGYTFGSGTRLTVV.

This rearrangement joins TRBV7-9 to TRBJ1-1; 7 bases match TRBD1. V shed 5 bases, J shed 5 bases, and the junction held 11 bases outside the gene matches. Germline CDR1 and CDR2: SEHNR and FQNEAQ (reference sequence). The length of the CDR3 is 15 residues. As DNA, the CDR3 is TGTGCCAGCAGCCCCCCGGCAGGGGGGCGGACTGAAGCTTTCTTT. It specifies CASSPPAGGRTEAFF.

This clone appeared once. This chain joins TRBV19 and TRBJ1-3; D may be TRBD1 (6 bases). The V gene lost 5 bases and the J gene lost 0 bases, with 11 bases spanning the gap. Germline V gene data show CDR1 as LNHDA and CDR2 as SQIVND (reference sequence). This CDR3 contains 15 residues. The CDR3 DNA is TGTGCCAGTAGTCGACAGGCTAGCTCTGGAAACACCATATATTTT. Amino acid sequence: CASSRQASSGNTIYF.

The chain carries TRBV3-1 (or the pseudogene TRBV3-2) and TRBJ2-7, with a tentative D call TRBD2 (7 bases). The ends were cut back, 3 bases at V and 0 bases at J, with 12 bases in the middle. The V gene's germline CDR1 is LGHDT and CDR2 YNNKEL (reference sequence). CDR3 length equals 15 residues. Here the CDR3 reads CASSQGGANSYEQYF. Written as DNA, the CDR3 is TGTGCCAGCAGCCAGGGGGGGGCAAACTCCTACGAGCAGTACTTC.

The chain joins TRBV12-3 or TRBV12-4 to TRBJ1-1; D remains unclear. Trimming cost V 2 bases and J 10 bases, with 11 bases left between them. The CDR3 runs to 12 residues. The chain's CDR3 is CASSLWRSRAFF. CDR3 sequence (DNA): TGTGCCAGCAGTTTATGGAGGTCGAGAGCTTTCTTT.

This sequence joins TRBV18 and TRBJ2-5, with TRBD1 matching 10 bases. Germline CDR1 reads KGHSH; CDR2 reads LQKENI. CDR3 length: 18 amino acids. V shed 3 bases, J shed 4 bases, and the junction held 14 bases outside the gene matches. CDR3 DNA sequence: TGTGCCAGCTCACCCCCGGGACAGGGGTTAATCAGCGGAGAGACCCAGTACTTC. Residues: CASSPPGQGLISGETQYF.

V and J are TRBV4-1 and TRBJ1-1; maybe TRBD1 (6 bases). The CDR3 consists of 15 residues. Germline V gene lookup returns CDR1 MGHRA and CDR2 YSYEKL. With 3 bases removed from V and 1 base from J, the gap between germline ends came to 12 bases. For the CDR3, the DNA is TGCGCCAGCAGCCATCCGGGACAAAGGAACACTGAAGCTTTCTTT. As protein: CASSHPGQRNTEAFF.